This T cell receptor (beta chain) was observed in a study of technical replicates of blood from a few donors. Sequenced by immunoSEQ multiplex PCR; TCRdb stores in-frame clones only, minus some. The profile shows 60,000 to 85,000 clones, nearly 98% of them singletons. The TCR sequence derives from a human donor in good health. Sequenced material: T cells isolated from PBMCs.

The CDR3 protein is CAWKGEIYGYTF. The CDR3 DNA sequence: TGTGCCTGGAAGGGGGAAATCTATGGCTACACCTTC. This chain joins TRBV30 and TRBJ1-2, with a possible D match to TRBD1 (6 bases). The CDR3 has 12 amino acids. Germline V CDR1 and CDR2: GTSNPN, SVGIG (reference sequence). The V and J ends lost 4 bases and 4 bases respectively, with 10 bases between them.